This TCR beta chain was recorded in a study of T-cell memory formation after mild COVID-19. Study as a whole: TCR clusters were mostly donor specific.

TCRdb processed the 5' RACE reads anew with MiXCR; each CDR3 protein has one entry. The sample has approximately 400,000 distinct CDR3 sequences; around 24% are singletons. This clonotype was detected a few times. The CDR3 has 15 residues. Trimming stripped 5 bases from V and 0 bases from J, with 13 bases between. The germline V gene has CDR1 SEHNR and CDR2 FQNEAQ (reference sequence). The rearrangement uses TRBV7-9 and TRBJ1-1, with D unclear. The sample was PBMCs or a T cell subset sorted from them (not recorded which). The source of this sequence is an adult woman who had mild COVID-19 (a few samples of this study predate the infection). Cell type and time point are not known. CDR3 loop: CASSVTGDMNTEAFF. CDR3 sequence (DNA): TGTGCCAGCAGCGTGACGGGAGATATGAACACTGAAGCTTTCTTT.